Following are 21 T cell receptor beta chains from one sample sequenced in a study of beta chain features in type 1 diabetes. Findings and limits, study-wide: Shortening that was moderate but significant affected the TCRB CDR3s of Type 1 diabetes patients in all four CD4+ subsets.

Which antigens these TCRs recognize remains unknown. Since all of the isolated RNA was reverse transcribed, expressed TCRB transcripts were what got sequenced. Here immunoSEQ multiplex PCR was the method, and the copy in TCRdb shows in-frame clones only, minus some. The sample carries around 240,000 clones, roughly 16% recorded once. The sample consisted of naive CD4+ T cells from blood. The receptor source for this set is a man aged 30 to 39 with type 1 diabetes.

This clone was counted a few times. The chain joins TRBV5-6 to TRBJ2-3; D possibly corresponds to TRBD2 (5 bases). V was cut by 3 bases and J by 6 bases, with 14 bases left in between. Germline CDR1 SGHDT, CDR2 YYEEEE. The CDR3 is 14 amino acids. Written as DNA, the CDR3 is TGTGCCAGCAGCTCCCCGCGGGTAGGGGATACGCAGTATTTT. Protein sequence: CASSSPRVGDTQYF. Combining the CDR3 with reference TRBV5-6 and TRBJ2-3 gives the whole variable domain DAGVTQSPTHLIKTRGQQVTLRCSPKSGHDTVSWYQQALGQGPQFIFQYYEEEERQRGNFPDRFSGHQFPNYSSELNVNALLLGDSALYLCASSSPRVGDTQYFGPGTRLTVL.

V gene TRBV7-9 combines with J gene TRBJ2-6; no definite D call. CDR1 and CDR2 (germline): SEHNR, FQNEAQ (reference sequence). The ends were cut back, 5 bases at V and 2 bases at J, with 7 bases in the middle. The CDR3 loop spans 14 amino acids. The CDR3 is CASSQVAGANVLTF. In nucleotides, the CDR3 is TGTGCCAGCAGCCAGGTGGCTGGGGCCAACGTCCTGACTTTC.

The CDR3 DNA reads as TGTGCCAGCAGGGGGGACAGGGCGAAAGGCTACACCTTC. It is translated as CASRGDRAKGYTF. The chain carries TRBV6-5 and TRBJ1-2, with 9 positions matching TRBD1. Germline V gives CDR1 MNHEY, CDR2 SVGAGI. With 6 bases clipped from V and 8 bases from J, the junction kept 7 bases outside the gene matches. CDR3 size: 13 residues.

The rearrangement joins TRBV30 to TRBJ2-2; D remains ambiguous. Trimming shortened V by 5 bases and J by 7 bases, and 8 bases separated the two germline ends. Per the germline V gene, CDR1 is GTSNPN and CDR2 is SVGIG (reference sequence). The CDR3 is 11 residues long. The CDR3 coding sequence is TGTGCCTGGTCTCCGAGCGGGGAGCTGTTTTTT. Amino acid sequence: CAWSPSGELFF.

CDR3 in amino acids: CASSFGTPLGETQYF. CDR3 DNA sequence: TGCGCCAGCAGCTTCGGGACCCCCCTGGGAGAGACCCAGTACTTC. This chain connects TRBV5-1 to TRBJ2-5, with D perhaps matching TRBD1 or TRBD2 (5 bases each). CDR1 and CDR2 (germline): SGHRS, YFSETQ. There are 15 residues in the CDR3. The V gene lost 2 bases and the J gene lost 4 bases, with 15 bases spanning the gap. The full variable domain, its missing parts supplied by reference TRBV5-1 and TRBJ2-5, is KAGVTQTPRYLIKTRGQQVTLSCSPISGHRSVSWYQQTPGQGLQFLFEYFSETQRNKGNFPGRFSGRQFSNSRSEMNVSTLELGDSALYLCASSFGTPLGETQYFGPGTRLLVL.

In this sample, this clone turned up a few times. The chain couples TRBV14 to TRBJ2-5; D remains ambiguous. The germline CDR1 and CDR2 sequences are SGHDN and FVKESK. CDR3 size: 13 residues. V was cut by 1 base and J by 4 bases, with 7 bases left in between. The CDR3 coding sequence is TGTGCCAGCAGCCAAGTTGTAGGAGAGACCCAGTACTTC. It yields the protein CASSQVVGETQYF.

CDR3 sequence: CASSVGLLRQGKTTGELFF. CDR3 sequence (DNA): TGTGCCAGCAGCGTAGGTCTTCTGAGACAGGGGAAAACCACCGGGGAGCTGTTTTTT. The chain combines TRBV9 with TRBJ2-2; 8 bases are a match to TRBD1. From germline, CDR1 is SGDLS and CDR2 YYNGEE. Trimming cost V 0 bases and J 4 bases; bases outside gene matches: 14. The CDR3 runs to 19 residues.

The chain combines TRBV11-2 with TRBJ1-4; D remains ambiguous. CDR1 is SGHAT and CDR2 is FQNNGV in the germline V gene. The CDR3 is 15 amino acids. Trimming left V 7 bases short and J 2 bases short, with 14 bases between. The chain's CDR3 is CASTLTAATNEKLFF. CDR3 in DNA: TGTGCCAGCACCTTGACGGCAGCGACTAATGAAAAACTGTTTTTT. The variable domain in full, with the rest retrieved from reference TRBV11-2 and TRBJ1-4, is EAGVAQSPRYKIIEKRQSVAFWCNPISGHATLYWYQQILGQGPKLLIQFQNNGVVDDSQLPKDRFSAERLKGVDSTLKIQPAKLEDSAVYLCASTLTAATNEKLFFGSGTQLSVL.

This chain connects TRBV9 to TRBJ1-5; D gene uncertain. Germline CDR1 SGDLS, CDR2 YYNGEE. V was shortened by 0 bases and J by 8 bases, with 12 bases between the two germline ends. This CDR3 is built from 14 residues. The CDR3 bases are TGTGCCAGCAGCGTAGGGACCCGGGCCGAGCCCCAGCATTTT. It encodes CASSVGTRAEPQHF. The whole variable domain, remainder taken from reference TRBV9 and TRBJ1-5, is DSGVTQTPKHLITATGQRVTLRCSPRSGDLSVYWYQQSLDQGLQFLIQYYNGEERAKGNILERFSAQQFPDLHSELNLSSLELGDSALYFCASSVGTRAEPQHFGDGTRLSIL.

This clone was counted a few times. V usage is TRBV5-4 and J usage is TRBJ2-5, with D possibly matching TRBD2 (6 bases). In germline, CDR1 is SGHNT, CDR2 YYREEE (reference sequence). The CDR3 extends over 13 amino acids. V lost 4 bases and J lost 6, with 13 bases in between. The CDR3 bases are TGTGCCAGCAGCGCGCCGGGGGTAAAGACCCAGTACTTC. Translation gives CASSAPGVKTQYF.

The rearrangement uses TRBV20-1 and TRBJ2-1, with 7 nucleotides matching TRBD1. Per germline, CDR1 DFQATT and CDR2 SNEGSKA (reference sequence). The trim removed 5 bases at V and 10 bases at J, leaving 5 bases unmatched. This CDR3 is 11 amino acids long. The CDR3 spells CSAYRGWEQFF. CDR3 nucleotides: TGCAGTGCTTACAGGGGTTGGGAGCAGTTCTTC.

CDR3 bases: TGTGCCAGCAGCCAGGGGAGACTCACCACCGGGGAGCTGTTTTTT. Its translation: CASSQGRLTTGELFF. The chain joins TRBV14 to TRBJ2-2; perhaps TRBD2 as D (5 bases). Germline V gene sequence: CDR1 SGHDN, CDR2 FVKESK. The CDR3 runs to 15 residues. Trimming took 3 bases from V and 4 from J, leaving 12 bases between them.

The rearrangement joins TRBV2 to TRBJ1-1, with unresolved D. From germline, CDR1 is SNHLY and CDR2 FYNNEI. The CDR3 length is 13 residues. Trimming pared 10 bases from V and 3 bases from J, leaving 15 bases between. The CDR3 loop reads CATSPSEDTEAFF. CDR3 in DNA: TGTGCCACCAGCCCCTCTGAGGACACTGAAGCTTTCTTT. Using reference TRBV2 and TRBJ1-1 for the parts outside the CDR3, the full variable domain is EPEVTQTPSHQVTQMGQEVILRCVPISNHLYFYWYRQILGQKVEFLVSFYNNEISEKSEIFDDQFSVERPDGSNFTLKIRSTKLEDSAMYFCATSPSEDTEAFFGQGTRLTVV.

This chain uses TRBV29-1 with TRBJ1-2; tentative D call: TRBD1 (6 bases). With 6 bases removed from V and 4 bases from J, the gap between germline ends came to 12 bases. The CDR3 loop spans 12 amino acids. CDR1 is SQVTM and CDR2 is ANQGSEA in the germline V gene. CDR3 region: CSVVQGSYGYTF. The CDR3, as DNA: TGCAGCGTCGTACAGGGCTCCTATGGCTACACCTTC. The full variable domain, in which reference TRBV29-1 and TRBJ1-2 provide the parts outside the CDR3, is SAVISQKPSRDICQRGTSLTIQCQVDSQVTMMFWYRQQPGQSLTLIATANQGSEATYESGFVIDKFPISRPNLTFSTLTVSNMSPEDSSIYLCSVVQGSYGYTFGSGTRLTVV.

The rearrangement uses TRBV4-1 and TRBJ2-1; either TRBD1 or TRBD2 may fit D (5 bases each). Deletions cut 1 base from V and 5 bases from J, with 15 bases between. The CDR3 contains 16 residues. From germline, CDR1 is MGHRA and CDR2 YSYEKL. CDR3 loop: CASSQVVSQGDNEQFF. Here the CDR3 DNA reads TGCGCCAGCAGCCAAGTTGTTTCCCAGGGAGACAATGAGCAGTTCTTC.

The chain combines TRBV30 with TRBJ2-7; D remains unclear. Between the trimmed V and J ends, which lost 1 base and 1 base, there was a span of 5 bases. Germline V CDR1 and CDR2: GTSNPN, SVGIG (reference sequence). The CDR3 sequence is 12 residues long. CDR3 nucleotides: TGTGCCTGGAGTGAACCGTCCTACGAGCAGTACTTC. Translated, it gives CAWSEPSYEQYF. Using reference TRBV30 and TRBJ2-7 for the parts outside the CDR3, the full variable domain is SQTIHQWPATLVQPVGSPLSLECTVEGTSNPNLYWYRQAAGRGLQLLFYSVGIGQISSEVPQNLSASRPQDRQFILSSKKLLLSDSGFYLCAWSEPSYEQYFGPGTRLTVT.

The V gene is TRBV18, the J gene TRBJ2-2; tentatively, D is TRBD1 or TRBD2 (5 bases each). The ends were cut back, 4 bases at V and 2 bases at J, with 11 bases in the middle. The length of the CDR3 is 15 residues. The germline V gene encodes CDR1 KGHSH and CDR2 LQKENI. The chain's CDR3 is CASSLGTLNTGELFF. In nucleotides, the CDR3 is TGTGCCAGCTCACTGGGGACCCTAAACACCGGGGAGCTGTTTTTT. Filled out from reference TRBV18 and TRBJ2-2, the complete variable domain reads NAGVMQNPRHLVRRRGQEARLRCSPMKGHSHVYWYRQLPEEGLKFMVYLQKENIIDESGMPKERFSAEFPKEGPSILRIQQVVRGDSAAYFCASSLGTLNTGELFFGEGSRLTVL.

The CDR3 region is CSARTWNEQFF. The CDR3 region has the DNA TGCAGTGCTCGTACTTGGAATGAGCAGTTCTTC. The gene calls are TRBV20-1 and TRBJ2-1; D uncertain. V lost 5 bases and J lost 7, with 9 bases in between. This CDR3 region has 11 residues. Per the germline V gene, CDR1 is DFQATT and CDR2 is SNEGSKA (reference sequence).

This chain uses TRBV4-3 with TRBJ1-1, with 9 bases matching TRBD1. Per the germline V gene, CDR1 is LGHNA and CDR2 is YSLEER. CDR3 length equals 13 residues. The trim removed 4 bases at V and 4 bases at J, leaving 1 base unmatched. This chain's CDR3 is CASSPQGATEAFF. The CDR3 DNA reads as TGCGCCAGCAGCCCACAGGGGGCCACTGAAGCTTTCTTT.

The V call is TRBV14, the J call TRBJ2-3; TRBD1 matches at 10 bases. The CDR3 runs to 14 residues. The junction had 4 bases not matched to a gene; V was cut back by 4 bases and J by 6 bases. Germline assignment: CDR1 SGHDN and CDR2 FVKESK. The CDR3 nucleotides are TGTGCCAGCAGCCGACAGGGGGCCGGGGATACGCAGTATTTT. This codes for CASSRQGAGDTQYF.

This clone turned up a few times. This chain joins TRBV28 and TRBJ2-3; 7 bases agree with TRBD1. CDR1 is MDHEN, CDR2 SYDVKM, per germline. The CDR3 covers 15 residues. V was clipped by 6 bases and J by 3 bases; unmatched bases: 9. CDR3 nucleotides: TGTGCCAGCAGCGAGGCAGGGGGTCGGACAGATACGCAGTATTTT. Translated: CASSEAGGRTDTQYF.